Below, 7 T cell receptor beta chains from the same sample are listed, as sequenced in a study of cytomegalovirus exposure and HLA in healthy donors. The PCR contained 60 Vbeta and 13 Jbeta primers. Profiling relied on immunoSEQ multiplex PCR, and the TCRdb table lists in-frame clones only, not all of them. Of 150,000 to 200,000 clones listed, 77% are singletons. Material for sequencing was PBMCs. These receptors were obtained from a woman aged 55 to 70 in good health and CMV-seropositive.

This clone was counted only a few times. The chain couples TRBV5-1 to TRBJ2-3; TRBD1 matches 8 bases. V shed 4 bases and J 6 bases; nucleotides not matched to a gene: 7. CDR1 is SGHRS and CDR2 is YFSETQ in the germline V gene. The CDR3 sequence is 14 residues long. The CDR3 protein is CASSPDRGADTQYF. DNA of the CDR3: TGCGCCAGCAGCCCTGACAGGGGAGCGGATACGCAGTATTTT.

The chain uses TRBV20-1 and TRBJ2-1; D not resolved. V was pared by 1 base and J by 8 bases, with 6 bases between. The CDR3 spans 11 residues. Germline V gives CDR1 DFQATT, CDR2 SNEGSKA (reference sequence). CDR3: CSARGAHEQFF. CDR3 coding DNA: TGCAGTGCTAGAGGAGCACATGAGCAGTTCTTC.

V is TRBV5-6 and J is TRBJ1-6; D perhaps matches TRBD1 (6 bases). V shed 4 bases and J shed 0 bases, with 8 bases lying between them. This CDR3 has 15 amino acids. Germline V lookup: CDR1 SGHDT, CDR2 YYEEEE. The CDR3 nucleotides read TGTGCCAGCAGCCCGGACAGCTCCTATAATTCACCCCTCCACTTT. This codes for CASSPDSSYNSPLHF.

The V gene is TRBV27, the J gene TRBJ2-2; D is perhaps TRBD2 (6 bases). Germline V CDR1 and CDR2: MNHEY, SMNVEV (reference sequence). The CDR3 totals 14 residues. V gave up 6 bases and J gave up 4 bases, with 12 bases separating them. The CDR3 is CASRPGLITGELFF. CDR3 nucleotide sequence: TGTGCCAGCAGACCGGGACTCATCACCGGGGAGCTGTTTTTT.

In its sample, this clone was seen once. The rearrangement joins TRBV6-5 to TRBJ2-5, with TRBD2 matching over 7 bases. The assigned J gene may be wrong: the sequence end matches TRBJ2-7 better. Germline CDR1 and CDR2: MNHEY and SVGAGI. The CDR3 spans 15 residues. Written as DNA, the CDR3 is TGTGCCAGCAGTTCCTACGGACTAGGGAACTACGAGCAGTACTTC. Amino acids: CASSSYGLGNYEQYF.

The genes are TRBV7-8 and TRBJ1-5; perhaps TRBD1 as D (5 bases). The CDR3 consists of 14 residues. Germline V lookup: CDR1 SGHVS, CDR2 FQNEAQ. Trimming removed 5 bases at V and 6 bases at J, with 14 bases between. In nucleotides, the CDR3 is TGTGCCAGCAGCGCCTTGATAGGGGTTCAGCCCCAGCATTTT. Translation: CASSALIGVQPQHF.

The gene calls are TRBV20-1 and TRBJ2-7; weak D call: TRBD1 (5 bases). The CDR3 has 11 residues. V lost 6 bases, J lost 1 base, and 7 bases lay in between. Germline V CDR1 and CDR2: DFQATT, SNEGSKA (reference sequence). The CDR3 DNA reads TGCAGTGCCACAGGATCCTACGAGCAGTACTTC. Its protein is CSATGSYEQYF.